The 17 T cell receptor beta chains listed next were all sequenced from one sample in a study of blood T cell repertoires in COVID-19. Here immunoSEQ multiplex PCR was the method, and the copy in TCRdb shows in-frame clones only, minus some. This sample has around 250,000 clones, with just under 85% found just once. Specimen: PBMCs or T cells enriched from blood (not recorded which). The receptors were gathered from a man aged 40-50 years who had recovered from COVID-19.

At least ten counts were recorded for this clone. The chain uses TRBV6-5 and TRBJ2-1; D might be TRBD2 (5 bases). Between the trimmed V and J ends, which lost 4 bases and 0 bases, there was a span of 10 bases. CDR1 and CDR2 from the germline V gene are MNHEY and SVGAGI. This CDR3 region has 15 residues. CDR3 amino acids: CASSLAFSSYNEQFF. DNA of the CDR3: TGTGCCAGCAGTTTAGCGTTCAGCTCCTACAATGAGCAGTTCTTC.

This clone showed up many times. The chain is built from TRBV5-4 and TRBJ2-7; 10 positions agree with TRBD1. The V segment lost 4 bases and the J segment 7 bases; nucleotides outside the gene matches: 8. The CDR3 spans 14 residues. Germline V gene lookup returns CDR1 SGHNT and CDR2 YYREEE (reference sequence). The CDR3 sequence: CASSPGQGRGEQYF. CDR3 bases: TGTGCCAGCAGCCCGGGACAGGGGAGAGGAGAGCAGTACTTC. Using reference TRBV5-4 and TRBJ2-7 for the parts outside the CDR3, the full variable domain is ETGVTQSPTHLIKTRGQQVTLRCSSQSGHNTVSWYQQALGQGPQFIFQYYREEENGRGNFPPRFSGLQFPNYSSELNVNALELDDSALYLCASSPGQGRGEQYFGPGTRLTVT.

The chain links TRBV20-1 to TRBJ1-2; no clear D gene. V dropped 3 bases and J dropped 3 bases, with 8 bases sitting between them. This CDR3 is built from 12 residues. Germline CDR1 and CDR2: DFQATT and SNEGSKA (reference sequence). CDR3 DNA sequence: TGCAGTGCTAGTACGCGGGACTATGGCTACACCTTC. This translates into CSASTRDYGYTF.

Only one count was recorded for this clone. The rearrangement uses TRBV7-8 and TRBJ2-5, with D unresolved. V lost 5 bases to trimming and J lost 6 bases, with 19 bases between them. Germline lookup yields CDR1 SGHVS and CDR2 FQNEAQ. This CDR3 contains 15 residues. CDR3 coding DNA: TGTGCCAGCAGCCTCATACGTGAGACTCGAAAGACCCAGTACTTC. Protein: CASSLIRETRKTQYF. Full variable domain (outside the CDR3, taken from reference TRBV7-8 and TRBJ2-5): GAGVSQSPRYKVAKRGQDVALRCDPISGHVSLFWYQQALGQGPEFLTYFQNEAQLDKSGLPSDRFFAERPEGSVSTLKIQRTQQEDSAVYLCASSLIRETRKTQYFGPGTRLLVL.

The chain combines TRBV6-2 or TRBV6-3 with TRBJ2-4, with D possibly matching TRBD2 (5 bases). Trimming left V 6 bases short and J 6 bases short, with 12 bases between. Germline V gene sequence: CDR1 MNHEY, CDR2 SVGEGT. This CDR3 contains 13 residues. DNA of the CDR3: TGTGCCAGCAGCCACCCAACTAGAAACATTCAGTACTTC. This translates into CASSHPTRNIQYF.

This chain connects TRBV7-3 to TRBJ2-7; TRBD1 aligns across 7 bases. The V gene end was trimmed by 0 bases and the J gene end by 0 bases; junction bases not matched to a gene: 5. Per germline, CDR1 SGHTA and CDR2 FQGTGA. This CDR3 comprises 16 residues. The CDR3 coding sequence is TGTGCCAGCAGCTTAACGACAGGGCTGGGCTCCTACGAGCAGTACTTC. Protein product: CASSLTTGLGSYEQYF.

The gene calls are TRBV30 and TRBJ1-1; 7 nucleotides line up with TRBD1. Looked up from germline, CDR1 is GTSNPN and CDR2 is SVGIG (reference sequence). The CDR3 spans 14 residues. V lost 1 base and J lost 5; bases outside the gene matches: 7. Written as DNA, the CDR3 is TGTGCCTGGAGTGAGGGGGCAGGGCTAACTGAAGCTTTCTTT. Translated, it gives CAWSEGAGLTEAFF.

In its sample, this clone was seen once. The chain uses TRBV5-1 and TRBJ2-7; no firm D call. The CDR3 contains 12 residues. CDR1 and CDR2 from the germline V gene are SGHRS and YFSETQ. The germline V and J ends were trimmed by 4 bases and 5 bases, with 10 bases remaining between them. CDR3 DNA: TGCGCCAGCAGCCCTCAACTGGACGAGCAGTACTTC. Translating it yields CASSPQLDEQYF. Complete variable domain (other parts from reference TRBV5-1 and TRBJ2-7): KAGVTQTPRYLIKTRGQQVTLSCSPISGHRSVSWYQQTPGQGLQFLFEYFSETQRNKGNFPGRFSGRQFSNSRSEMNVSTLELGDSALYLCASSPQLDEQYFGPGTRLTVT.

The chain carries TRBV28 and TRBJ1-6; no definite D call. V lost 4 bases, J lost 6 bases, and 7 bases lay in between. CDR3 length equals 13 residues. CDR1 MDHEN and CDR2 SYDVKM come from the germline V gene. The CDR3 DNA is TGTGCCAGCAGTTCCGGGGTTAATTCACCCCTCCACTTT. Translating it yields CASSSGVNSPLHF.

CDR3 bases: TGTGCCAGCAGCTTATGGGGGGTACCCCAAGCTTTCTTT. Translation gives CASSLWGVPQAFF. This chain links TRBV7-2 with TRBJ1-1; the D gene is possibly TRBD1 (5 bases). This CDR3 is 13 amino acids long. CDR1 and CDR2 (germline): SGHTA, FQGNSA. V lost 2 bases and J lost 9, with 13 bases in between. Together with reference TRBV7-2 and TRBJ1-1, the CDR3 gives the full variable domain: GAGVSQSPSNKVTEKGKDVELRCDPISGHTALYWYRQSLGQGLEFLIYFQGNSAPDKSGLPSDRFSAERTGGSVSTLTIQRTQQEDSAVYLCASSLWGVPQAFFGQGTRLTVV.

The chain is built from TRBV15 and TRBJ1-1, with 7 bases that match TRBD1. The CDR3 spans 14 residues. The J segment lost 5 bases and the V segment lost 1 base, leaving 4 bases of the junction unmatched. Per the germline V gene, CDR1 is LNHNV and CDR2 is YYDKDF (reference sequence). CDR3 bases: TGTGCCACCAGCAGAGTTGGCAGGGGGACTGAAGCTTTCTTT. This encodes CATSRVGRGTEAFF.

The chain recombines TRBV19 with TRBJ1-2, with a weak D call TRBD1 (5 bases). The CDR3 totals 12 residues. CDR1 LNHDA and CDR2 SQIVND come from the germline V gene (reference sequence). The V end was cut by 7 bases, the J end by 0 bases, with 6 bases between. CDR3 amino acids: CASMTANYGYTF. The CDR3 DNA reads as TGTGCCAGTATGACAGCTAACTATGGCTACACCTTC.

The chain is built from TRBV2 and TRBJ2-7, with TRBD1 matching 9 bases. Germline values: CDR1 SNHLY, CDR2 FYNNEI. The CDR3 totals 14 residues. V lost 4 bases and J lost 8; bases outside the gene matches: 9. CDR3 DNA sequence: TGTGCCAGCAGTGCAAGGGGACAGGGTCCCCAGCAGTACTTC. This gives the protein CASSARGQGPQQYF.

The chain is built from TRBV29-1 and TRBJ2-2; a possible D gene is TRBD2 (6 bases). The CDR3 consists of 14 residues. The ends were cut back, 7 bases at V and 0 bases at J, with 12 bases in the middle. The germline V gene has CDR1 SQVTM and CDR2 ANQGSEA. The CDR3 loop reads CSGGGTTNTGELFF. The CDR3, as DNA: TGCAGCGGTGGGGGGACGACGAACACCGGGGAGCTGTTTTTT.

The J gene is TRBJ2-7, the V gene TRBV19; weak D call: TRBD1 (6 bases). Trimming pared 9 bases from V and 0 bases from J, leaving 15 bases between. The CDR3 is 14 amino acids. Germline CDR1 and CDR2: LNHDA and SQIVND (reference sequence). The chain's CDR3 is CASAIQGTSYEQYF. As DNA, the CDR3 is TGTGCCAGCGCAATCCAGGGGACCTCCTACGAGCAGTACTTC.

This chain connects TRBV5-1 to TRBJ2-3, with a tentative D call TRBD1 (6 bases). The ends were cut back, 4 bases at V and 2 bases at J, with 14 bases in the middle. Germline V gene data show CDR1 as SGHRS and CDR2 as YFSETQ. CDR3 size: 15 residues. The CDR3: CASSPGTNPTDTQYF. In DNA, the CDR3 is TGCGCCAGCAGCCCCGGGACAAACCCCACAGATACGCAGTATTTT.

The V gene is TRBV9, the J gene TRBJ2-2; 10 positions match TRBD2. The V gene end was trimmed by 0 bases and the J gene end by 5 bases; junction bases not matched to a gene: 1. Per the germline V gene, CDR1 is SGDLS and CDR2 is YYNGEE. The CDR3 is 15 residues long. CDR3 nucleotide sequence: TGTGCCAGCAGCGTAGGACTAGCGGGTACCGGGGAGCTGTTTTTT. Its protein is CASSVGLAGTGELFF.